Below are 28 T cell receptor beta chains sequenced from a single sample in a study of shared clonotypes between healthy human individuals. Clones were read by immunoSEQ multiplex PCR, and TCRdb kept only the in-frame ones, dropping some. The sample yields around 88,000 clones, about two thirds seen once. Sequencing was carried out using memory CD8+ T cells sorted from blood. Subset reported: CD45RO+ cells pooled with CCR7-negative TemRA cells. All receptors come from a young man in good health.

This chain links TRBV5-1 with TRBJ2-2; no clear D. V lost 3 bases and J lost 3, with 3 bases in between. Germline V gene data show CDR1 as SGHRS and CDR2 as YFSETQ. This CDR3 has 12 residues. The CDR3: CASSWDTGELFF. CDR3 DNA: TGCGCCAGCAGCTGGGACACCGGGGAGCTGTTTTTT. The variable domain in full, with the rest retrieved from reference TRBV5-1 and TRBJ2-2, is KAGVTQTPRYLIKTRGQQVTLSCSPISGHRSVSWYQQTPGQGLQFLFEYFSETQRNKGNFPGRFSGRQFSNSRSEMNVSTLELGDSALYLCASSWDTGELFFGEGSRLTVL.

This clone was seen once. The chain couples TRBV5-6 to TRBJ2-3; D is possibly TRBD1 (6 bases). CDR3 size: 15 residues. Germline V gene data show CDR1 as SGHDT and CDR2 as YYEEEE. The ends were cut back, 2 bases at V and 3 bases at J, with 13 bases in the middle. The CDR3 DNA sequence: TGTGCCAGCAGCTTCGGCAGGGGTCGAACAGATACGCAGTATTTT. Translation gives CASSFGRGRTDTQYF. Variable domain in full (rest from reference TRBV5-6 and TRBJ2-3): DAGVTQSPTHLIKTRGQQVTLRCSPKSGHDTVSWYQQALGQGPQFIFQYYEEEERQRGNFPDRFSGHQFPNYSSELNVNALLLGDSALYLCASSFGRGRTDTQYFGPGTRLTVL.

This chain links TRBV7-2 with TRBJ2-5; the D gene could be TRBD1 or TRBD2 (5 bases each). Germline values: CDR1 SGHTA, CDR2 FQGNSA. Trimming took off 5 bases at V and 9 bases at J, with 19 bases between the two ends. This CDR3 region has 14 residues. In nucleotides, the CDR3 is TGTGCCAGCAGCGAGGGGCTAAGCGGTGGAGCCCAGTACTTC. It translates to CASSEGLSGGAQYF.

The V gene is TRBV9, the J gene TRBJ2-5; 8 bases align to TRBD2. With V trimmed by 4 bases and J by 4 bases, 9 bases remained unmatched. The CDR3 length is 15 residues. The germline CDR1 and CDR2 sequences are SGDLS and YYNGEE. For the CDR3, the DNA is TGTGCCAGCAGCTACGGGGGAGCGGGAGTAGAGACCCAGTACTTC. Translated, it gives CASSYGGAGVETQYF. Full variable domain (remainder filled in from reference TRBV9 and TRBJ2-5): DSGVTQTPKHLITATGQRVTLRCSPRSGDLSVYWYQQSLDQGLQFLIQYYNGEERAKGNILERFSAQQFPDLHSELNLSSLELGDSALYFCASSYGGAGVETQYFGPGTRLLVL.

CDR3 amino acids: CASSLVGSGLANYGYTF. Here the CDR3 DNA reads TGTGCCAGCAGCTTGGTTGGTAGTGGGCTAGCTAACTATGGCTACACCTTC. V is TRBV5-5 and J is TRBJ1-2; no firm D call. The V gene's germline CDR1 is SGHKS and CDR2 YYEKEE (reference sequence). The CDR3 is 17 amino acids. V was trimmed by 0 bases and J by 0 bases, leaving 15 bases between them.

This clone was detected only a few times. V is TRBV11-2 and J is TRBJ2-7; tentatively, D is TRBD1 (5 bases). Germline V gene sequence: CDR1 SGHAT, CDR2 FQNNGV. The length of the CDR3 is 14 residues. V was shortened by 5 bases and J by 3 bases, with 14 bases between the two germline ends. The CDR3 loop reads CASSQAGNRYEQYF. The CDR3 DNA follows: TGTGCCAGCAGCCAGGCAGGGAACCGCTACGAGCAGTACTTC.

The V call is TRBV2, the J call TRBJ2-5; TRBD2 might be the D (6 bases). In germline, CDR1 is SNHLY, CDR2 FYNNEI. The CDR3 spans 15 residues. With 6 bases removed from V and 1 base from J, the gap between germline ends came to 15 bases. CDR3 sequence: CASRSSPGGQETQYF. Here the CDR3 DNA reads TGTGCCAGCAGAAGTTCCCCCGGGGGCCAAGAGACCCAGTACTTC.

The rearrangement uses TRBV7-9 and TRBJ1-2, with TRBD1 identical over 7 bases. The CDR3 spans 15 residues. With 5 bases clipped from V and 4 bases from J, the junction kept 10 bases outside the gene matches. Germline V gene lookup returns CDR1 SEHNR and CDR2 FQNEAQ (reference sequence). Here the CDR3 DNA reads TGTGCCAGCAGCCGTGATACAGGGGTATCCTATGGCTACACCTTC. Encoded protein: CASSRDTGVSYGYTF.

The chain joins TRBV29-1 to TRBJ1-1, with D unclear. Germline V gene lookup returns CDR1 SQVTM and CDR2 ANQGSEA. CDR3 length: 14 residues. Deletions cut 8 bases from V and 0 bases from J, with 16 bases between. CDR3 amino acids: CSTLEMNMNTEAFF. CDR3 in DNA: TGCAGCACCCTCGAGATGAATATGAACACTGAAGCTTTCTTT.

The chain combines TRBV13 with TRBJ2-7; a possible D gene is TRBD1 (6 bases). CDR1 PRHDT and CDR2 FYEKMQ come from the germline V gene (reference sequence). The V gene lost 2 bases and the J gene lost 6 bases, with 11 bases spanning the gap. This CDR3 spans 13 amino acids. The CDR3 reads CASSLTARGEQYF. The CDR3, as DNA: TGTGCCAGCAGCTTAACGGCCAGGGGCGAGCAGTACTTC.

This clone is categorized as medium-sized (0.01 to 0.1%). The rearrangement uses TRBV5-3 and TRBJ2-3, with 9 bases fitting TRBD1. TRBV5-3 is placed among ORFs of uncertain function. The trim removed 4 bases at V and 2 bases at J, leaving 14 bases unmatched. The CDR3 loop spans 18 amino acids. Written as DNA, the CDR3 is TGTGCCAGAAGCCACGACAGGGGGAAACTTCGAGACACAGATACGCAGTATTTT. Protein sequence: CARSHDRGKLRDTDTQYF.

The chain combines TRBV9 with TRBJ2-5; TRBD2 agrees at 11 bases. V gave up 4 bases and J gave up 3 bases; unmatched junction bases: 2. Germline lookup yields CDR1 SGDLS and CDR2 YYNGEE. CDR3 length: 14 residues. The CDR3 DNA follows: TGTGCCAGCAGCTTGGGACTAGCGGAAGAGACCCAGTACTTC. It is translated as CASSLGLAEETQYF.

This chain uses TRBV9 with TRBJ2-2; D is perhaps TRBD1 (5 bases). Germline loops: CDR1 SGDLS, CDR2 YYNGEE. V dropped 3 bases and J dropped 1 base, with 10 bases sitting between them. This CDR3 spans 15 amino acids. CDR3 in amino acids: CASSDGQGNTGELFF. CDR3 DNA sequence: TGTGCCAGCAGCGACGGGCAGGGGAACACCGGGGAGCTGTTTTTT.

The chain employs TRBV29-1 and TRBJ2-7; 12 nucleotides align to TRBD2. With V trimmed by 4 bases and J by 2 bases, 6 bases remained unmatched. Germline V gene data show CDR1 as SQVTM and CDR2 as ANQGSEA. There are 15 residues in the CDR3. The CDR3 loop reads CSVVGTSGPTYEQYF. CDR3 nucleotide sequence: TGCAGCGTTGTTGGGACTAGCGGGCCGACCTACGAGCAGTACTTC.

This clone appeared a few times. The CDR3 DNA is TGTGCCAGCAGCTTGTCAGGGGTGAACACCGGGGAGCTGTTTTTT. This gives the protein CASSLSGVNTGELFF. This chain uses TRBV5-6 with TRBJ2-2; D may be TRBD1 (6 bases). Deletions cut 1 base from V and 1 base from J, with 8 bases between. Looked up from germline, CDR1 is SGHDT and CDR2 is YYEEEE. This CDR3 is built from 15 residues.

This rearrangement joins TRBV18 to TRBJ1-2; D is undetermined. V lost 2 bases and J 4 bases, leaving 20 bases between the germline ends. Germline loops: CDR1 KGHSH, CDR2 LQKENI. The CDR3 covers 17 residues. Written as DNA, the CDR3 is TGTGCCAGCTCACCAACGTTCCCAGCGCCGGTGTCCTATGGCTACACCTTC. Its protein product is CASSPTFPAPVSYGYTF.

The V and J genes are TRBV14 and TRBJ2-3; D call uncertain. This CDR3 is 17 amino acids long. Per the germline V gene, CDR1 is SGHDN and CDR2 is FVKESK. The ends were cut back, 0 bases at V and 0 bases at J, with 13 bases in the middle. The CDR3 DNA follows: TGTGCCAGCAGCCAAGATTTCTGGGGTACTAGCACAGATACGCAGTATTTT. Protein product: CASSQDFWGTSTDTQYF.

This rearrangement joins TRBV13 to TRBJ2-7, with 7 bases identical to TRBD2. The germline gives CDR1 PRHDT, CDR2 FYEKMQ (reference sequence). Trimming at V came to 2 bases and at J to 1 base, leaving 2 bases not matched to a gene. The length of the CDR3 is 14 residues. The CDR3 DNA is TGTGCCAGCAGCTTAAGGGAGGGATCCTACGAGCAGTACTTC. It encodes CASSLREGSYEQYF.

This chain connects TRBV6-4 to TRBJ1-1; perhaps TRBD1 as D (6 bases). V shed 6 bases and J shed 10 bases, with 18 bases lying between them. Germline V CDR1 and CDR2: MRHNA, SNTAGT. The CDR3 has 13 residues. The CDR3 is CASSETLQGTAFF. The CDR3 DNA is TGTGCCAGCAGCGAAACGCTGCAGGGGACAGCTTTCTTT.

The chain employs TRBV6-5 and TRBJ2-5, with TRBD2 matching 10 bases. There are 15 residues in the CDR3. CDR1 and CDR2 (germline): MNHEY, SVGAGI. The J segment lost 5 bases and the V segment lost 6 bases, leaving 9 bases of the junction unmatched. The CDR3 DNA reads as TGTGCCAGCAGCCAACTAGCGGGAAGTGCGGAGACCCAGTACTTC. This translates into CASSQLAGSAETQYF.

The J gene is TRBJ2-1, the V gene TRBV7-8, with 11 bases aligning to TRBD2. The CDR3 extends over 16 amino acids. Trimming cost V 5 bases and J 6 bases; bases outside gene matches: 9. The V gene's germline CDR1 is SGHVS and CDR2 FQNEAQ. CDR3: CASSPQLAGVGNEQFF. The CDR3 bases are TGTGCCAGCAGCCCACAACTAGCGGGAGTTGGCAATGAGCAGTTCTTC. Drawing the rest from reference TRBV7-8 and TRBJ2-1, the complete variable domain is GAGVSQSPRYKVAKRGQDVALRCDPISGHVSLFWYQQALGQGPEFLTYFQNEAQLDKSGLPSDRFFAERPEGSVSTLKIQRTQQEDSAVYLCASSPQLAGVGNEQFFGPGTRLTVL.

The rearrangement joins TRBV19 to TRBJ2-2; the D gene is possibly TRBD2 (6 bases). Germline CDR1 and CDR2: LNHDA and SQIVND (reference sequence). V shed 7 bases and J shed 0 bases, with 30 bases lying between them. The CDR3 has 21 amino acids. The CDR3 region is CASTPGGRGLWRFANTGELFF. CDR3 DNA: TGTGCCAGTACCCCCGGGGGAAGGGGCCTCTGGCGATTCGCGAACACCGGGGAGCTGTTTTTT.

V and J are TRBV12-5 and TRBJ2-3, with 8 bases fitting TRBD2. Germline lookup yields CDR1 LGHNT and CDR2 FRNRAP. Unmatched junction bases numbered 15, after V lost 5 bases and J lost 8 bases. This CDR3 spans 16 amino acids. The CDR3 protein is CASGPPGQREFSTQYF. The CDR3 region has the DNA TGTGCTAGTGGTCCGCCGGGCCAGCGGGAGTTTAGTACGCAGTATTTT.

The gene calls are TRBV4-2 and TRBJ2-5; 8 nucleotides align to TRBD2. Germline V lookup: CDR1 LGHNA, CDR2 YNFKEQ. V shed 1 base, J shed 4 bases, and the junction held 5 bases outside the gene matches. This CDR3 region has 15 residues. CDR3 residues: CASSQAGGPSETQYF. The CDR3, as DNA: TGTGCCAGCAGCCAAGCGGGAGGGCCCTCAGAGACCCAGTACTTC.

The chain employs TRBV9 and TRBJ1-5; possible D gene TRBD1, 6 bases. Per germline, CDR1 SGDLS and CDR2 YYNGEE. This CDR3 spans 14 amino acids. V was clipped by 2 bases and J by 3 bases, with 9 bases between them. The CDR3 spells CASSVGQSNQPQHF. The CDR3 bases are TGTGCCAGCAGCGTCGGACAGTCCAATCAGCCCCAGCATTTT.

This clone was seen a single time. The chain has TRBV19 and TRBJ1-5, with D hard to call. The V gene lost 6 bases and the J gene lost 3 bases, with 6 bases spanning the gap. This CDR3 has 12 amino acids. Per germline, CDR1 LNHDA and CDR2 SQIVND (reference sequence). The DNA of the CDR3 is TGTGCCAGTAGCGAGTACAATCAGCCCCAGCATTTT. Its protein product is CASSEYNQPQHF.

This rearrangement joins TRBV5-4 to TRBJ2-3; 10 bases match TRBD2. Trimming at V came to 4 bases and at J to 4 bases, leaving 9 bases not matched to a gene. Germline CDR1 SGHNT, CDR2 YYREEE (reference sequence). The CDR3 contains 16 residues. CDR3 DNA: TGTGCCAGCAGCGTAAAAGCGGGAGGGCCTTCAGATACGCAGTATTTT. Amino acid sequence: CASSVKAGGPSDTQYF.

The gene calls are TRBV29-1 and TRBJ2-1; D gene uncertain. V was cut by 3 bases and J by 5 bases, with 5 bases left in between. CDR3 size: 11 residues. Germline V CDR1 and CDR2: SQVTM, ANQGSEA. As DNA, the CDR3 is TGCAGCGTTGAGCGAAACAATGAGCAGTTCTTC. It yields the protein CSVERNNEQFF.